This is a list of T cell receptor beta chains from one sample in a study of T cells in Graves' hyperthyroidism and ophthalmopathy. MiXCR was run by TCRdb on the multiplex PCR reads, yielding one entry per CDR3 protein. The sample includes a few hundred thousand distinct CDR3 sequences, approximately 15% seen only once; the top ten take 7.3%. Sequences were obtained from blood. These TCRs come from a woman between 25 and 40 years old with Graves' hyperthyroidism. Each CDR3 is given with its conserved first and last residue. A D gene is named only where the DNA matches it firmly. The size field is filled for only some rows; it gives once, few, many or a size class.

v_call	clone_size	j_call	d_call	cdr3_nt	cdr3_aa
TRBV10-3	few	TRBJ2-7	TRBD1	TGTGCCATCAGTGCACAGACAGGGACCGAGCAGTACTTC	CAISAQTGTEQYF
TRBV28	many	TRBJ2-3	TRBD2	TGTGCCAGCAGCCTTCGACTAGCGGGGGGAAGCACAGATACGCAGTATTTT	CASSLRLAGGSTDTQYF
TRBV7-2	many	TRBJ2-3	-	TGTGCCAGCAGTCTGGACAGTCAAACGCAGTATTTT	CASSLDSQTQYF
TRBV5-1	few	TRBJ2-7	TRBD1	TGCGCCAGCAGTCAAAGGGACAGCTCCTACGAGCAGTACTTC	CASSQRDSSYEQYF
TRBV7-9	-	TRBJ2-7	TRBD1	TGTGCCAGCAGCTCCGAGCCGGGACAGGTCTACGAGCAGTACTTC	CASSSEPGQVYEQYF
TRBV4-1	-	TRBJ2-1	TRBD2	TGCGCCAGCAGCCACAGGACTAGCGGGAGGGCCTACAATGAGCAGTTCTTC	CASSHRTSGRAYNEQFF
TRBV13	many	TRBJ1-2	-	TGTGCCAGCTTCGGGGGGGGCTACACCTTC	CASFGGGYTF
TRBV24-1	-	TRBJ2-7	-	TGTGCCACCAGTGACAGCGTCGCTTTCACCGGGCAGTACTTC	CATSDSVAFTGQYF
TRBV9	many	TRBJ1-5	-	TGTGCCCGCCGACTAGGGAGTCGCAATCAGCCCCAGCATTTT	CARRLGSRNQPQHF
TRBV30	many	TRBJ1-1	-	TGTGCCTGGAGTGGGACAGCGAACACTGAAGCTTTCTTT	CAWSGTANTEAFF
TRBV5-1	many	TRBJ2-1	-	TGCGCCAGCAGCGCGGTGGGGGGGCAGTTCTTC	CASSAVGGQFF
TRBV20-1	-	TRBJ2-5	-	TGCAGTGCTAGAACAGTCGGGAGTGTGGAGACCCAGTACTTC	CSARTVGSVETQYF
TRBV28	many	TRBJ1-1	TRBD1	TGTGCCAGCAGTCCCCAGGGGGCCGGGAACACTGAAGCTTTCTTT	CASSPQGAGNTEAFF
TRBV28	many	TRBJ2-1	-	TGTGCCAGCAGTTTAGTAGCGCAGGCCTTCTACAATGAGCAGTTCTTC	CASSLVAQAFYNEQFF
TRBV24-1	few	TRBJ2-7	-	TGTGCCAATTTATGCCCGCGGACCGGGGCGGGAAAGCAGTACTTC	CANLCPRTGAGKQYF
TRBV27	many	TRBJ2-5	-	TGTGCCAGCAGTCCAGATGGAGAGACCCAGTACTTC	CASSPDGETQYF
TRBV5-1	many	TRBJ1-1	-	TGCGCCAGCAGCTTGGTGGGGACGGCCCAGAACACTGAAGCTTTCTTT	CASSLVGTAQNTEAFF
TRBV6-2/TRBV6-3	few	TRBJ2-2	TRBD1	TGTGCCAGCAGTAAGGACAGGGTTCACACCGGGGAGCTGTTTTTT	CASSKDRVHTGELFF
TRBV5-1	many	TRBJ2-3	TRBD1	TGCGCCAGCAGCTTGTGGACAGGCTCGGATACGCAGTATTTT	CASSLWTGSDTQYF
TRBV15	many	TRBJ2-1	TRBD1	TGTGCCACCAGCATACTCTCGGACAGGGGAGCCTACAATGAGCAGTTCTTC	CATSILSDRGAYNEQFF
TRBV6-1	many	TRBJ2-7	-	TGTGCCAGCAGTTCCGACAGGGAGGGCGAGCAGTACTTC	CASSSDREGEQYF
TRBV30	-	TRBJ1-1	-	TGTGCCTGGAGTGTTGGTAGGGGAGAGAACACTGAAGCTTTCTTT	CAWSVGRGENTEAFF
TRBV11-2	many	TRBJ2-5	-	TGTGCCAGCAGCTTAAAGGGGTTTCAACAAGAGACCCAGTACTTC	CASSLKGFQQETQYF
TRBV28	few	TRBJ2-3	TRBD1	TGTACCACCTGGGACAGGACCACAGATACGCAGTATTTT	CTTWDRTTDTQYF
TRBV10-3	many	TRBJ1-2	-	TGTGCCATCAGTGAGTCGAGCGCAACAGCTAACTATGGCTACACCTTC	CAISESSATANYGYTF
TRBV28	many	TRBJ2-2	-	TGTGCCAGCAGTTTAGCGTATTCGAACACCGGGGAGCTGTTTTTT	CASSLAYSNTGELFF
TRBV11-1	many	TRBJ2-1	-	TGTGCCAGCAGCTTATATTATGGGGCAAACAATGAGCAGTTCTTC	CASSLYYGANNEQFF
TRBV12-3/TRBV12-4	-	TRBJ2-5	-	TGTGCCAGCAGTCGTGACAGGACTCAAGAGACCCAGTACTTC	CASSRDRTQETQYF
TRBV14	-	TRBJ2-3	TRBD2	TGTGCCAGCAGCCAGACTAGCGGGTTTGGAGATACGCAGTATTTT	CASSQTSGFGDTQYF
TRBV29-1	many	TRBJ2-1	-	TGCAGCGTTGAAGTGGTCGGGGATTCCTACAATGAGCAGTTCTTC	CSVEVVGDSYNEQFF
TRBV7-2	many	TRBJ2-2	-	TGTGCCAGCAGCTTCGGGGGAAGGGGGGAGCTGTTTTTT	CASSFGGRGELFF
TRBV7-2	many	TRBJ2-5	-	TGTGCCAGCAGCTTACTAGCGATCCAAGAGACCCAGTACTTC	CASSLLAIQETQYF
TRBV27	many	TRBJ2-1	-	TGTGCCAGCTCCAGGGCTAGATCTGGGCGTGAGCAGTTCTTC	CASSRARSGREQFF
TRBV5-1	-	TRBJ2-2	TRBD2	TGCGCCAGCAGCTTGGGAGGACTAGCGGCGAACACCGGGGAGCTGTTTTTT	CASSLGGLAANTGELFF
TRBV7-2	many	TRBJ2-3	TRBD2	TGTGCCAGCAGCTTACAAGGACTAGAACTAGATACGCAGTATTTT	CASSLQGLELDTQYF
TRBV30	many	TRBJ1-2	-	TGTGCCTGGAGGGACTTGGTCTATGGCTACACCTTC	CAWRDLVYGYTF
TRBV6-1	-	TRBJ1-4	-	TGTGCCAGCAGTGACGACGTGAGAGAACTGTTTTTT	CASSDDVRELFF
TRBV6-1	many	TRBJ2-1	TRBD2	TGTGCCAGCAGTTTCTCAGGGGCGGGAGGGCCCAATGAGCAGTTCTTC	CASSFSGAGGPNEQFF
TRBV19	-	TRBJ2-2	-	TGTGCCAGCGAGGGGAGGCCCAACACCGGGGAGCTGTTTTTT	CASEGRPNTGELFF
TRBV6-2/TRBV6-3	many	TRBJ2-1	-	TGTGCCAGCAGTCCGGACTCTTTAAGCTCCTACAATGAGCAGTTCTTC	CASSPDSLSSYNEQFF
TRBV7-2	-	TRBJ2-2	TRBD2	TGTGCCAGCAGCCAGCCGGGACTAGTTGGGGTGGCCGGGGAGCTGTTTTTT	CASSQPGLVGVAGELFF
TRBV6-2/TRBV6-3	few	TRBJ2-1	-	TGTGCCAGCAGTAACCCTTCTCGGACTGGAATGAATGAGCAGTTCTTC	CASSNPSRTGMNEQFF
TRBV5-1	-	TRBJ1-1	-	TGCGCCAGCAGCTTGTCGGGGGAGGGCACTGAAGCTTTCTTT	CASSLSGEGTEAFF
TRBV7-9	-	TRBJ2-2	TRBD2	TGTGCCAGCAGCACCGAAGCGGGGGGAAACACCGGGGAGCTGTTTTTT	CASSTEAGGNTGELFF
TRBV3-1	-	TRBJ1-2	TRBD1	TGTGCCAGCAGTGTAGGACAGGGGGCTGTTGGATATGGCTACACCTTC	CASSVGQGAVGYGYTF
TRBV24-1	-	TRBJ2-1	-	TGTGCCACCAGTGAGGGGCGGTTTGACTCCTACAATGAGCAGTTCTTC	CATSEGRFDSYNEQFF
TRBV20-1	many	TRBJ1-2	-	TGCAGTGCTCCTTCGGGGGGTGGCTACACCTTC	CSAPSGGGYTF
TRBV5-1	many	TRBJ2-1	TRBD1	TGCGCCAGCAGCTTGTTGGACAGGGGGATCAATGAGCAGTTCTTC	CASSLLDRGINEQFF
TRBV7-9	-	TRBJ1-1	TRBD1	TGTGCCAGCAGCTCGGACAGGGCGCCTGAAGCTTTCTTT	CASSSDRAPEAFF
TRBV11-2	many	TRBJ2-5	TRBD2	TGTGCCAGCAGCTTATGGAATAGCGGGTTAGGAGAGACCCAGTACTTC	CASSLWNSGLGETQYF
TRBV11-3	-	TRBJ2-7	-	TGTGCCAGCAGCTTAGATCACCTGGACGAGCAGTACTTC	CASSLDHLDEQYF
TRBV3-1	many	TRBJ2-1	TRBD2	TGTGCCAGCAGCCGAGGGACTAGCGGGGGGTCGGAGCAGTTCTTC	CASSRGTSGGSEQFF
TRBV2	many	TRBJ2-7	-	TGTGCCAGCAGTGCCGGACAGCGATACGAGCAGTACTTC	CASSAGQRYEQYF
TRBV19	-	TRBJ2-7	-	TGTGCCACCGGAGGCGGGAACCTGGGGGAGCAGTACTTC	CATGGGNLGEQYF
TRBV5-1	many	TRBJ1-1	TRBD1	TGCGCCAGCAGCGGCACGGGACAGGGGCTGAACACTGAAGCTTTCTTT	CASSGTGQGLNTEAFF
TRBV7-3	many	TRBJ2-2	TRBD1	TGTGCCAGCAGCTTCGCACAGGGGGCCGGGGAGCTGTTTTTT	CASSFAQGAGELFF
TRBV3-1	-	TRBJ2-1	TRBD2	TGTGCCAGCAGCCAAATCGCGGGGGGGAGCAATGAGCAGTTCTTC	CASSQIAGGSNEQFF
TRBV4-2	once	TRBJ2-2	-	TGTGCCAGCAGCCAAGATGTGAGTCCCGGGGAGCTGTTTTTT	CASSQDVSPGELFF
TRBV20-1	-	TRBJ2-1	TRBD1	TGCAGTGCTAGACGGGACAGGGGAACTTACCCTACTGCCAAGAACAATGAGCAGTTCTTC	CSARRDRGTYPTAKNNEQFF